The next 15 T cell receptor beta chains were all read from a single sample in a study of early T cells in non-severe SARS-CoV-2 infection. TCRdb called the 5' RACE reads again in MiXCR, with one record for every CDR3 protein. The sample holds 62,000 or so distinct CDR3 sequences, roughly a tenth seen once. Sequenced material: whole blood. The origin of the receptors is an adult who was a healthcare worker with PCR-confirmed SARS-CoV-2 infection or an uninfected control (not recorded which).

In this sample, this clonotype turned up a few times. The chain has TRBV5-6 and TRBJ1-1; D gene uncertain. Deletions cut 1 base from V and 3 bases from J, with 7 bases between. The CDR3 length is 13 residues. The germline V gene has CDR1 SGHDT and CDR2 YYEEEE. For the CDR3, the DNA is TGTGCCAGCAGCTTGCGCAGCTACACTGAAGCTTTCTTT. Translation: CASSLRSYTEAFF.

The chain combines TRBV30 with TRBJ1-3, with D unresolved. V gave up 0 bases and J gave up 1 base, with 7 bases separating them. The CDR3 is 14 amino acids. Germline CDR1 and CDR2: GTSNPN and SVGIG (reference sequence). DNA for the CDR3: TGTGCCTGGAGTGTAGAACGATCTGGAAACACCATATATTTT. It is translated as CAWSVERSGNTIYF.

This clonotype was observed a handful of times. The V gene is TRBV4-2, the J gene TRBJ1-4; TRBD1 is a possible D gene (5 bases). Germline CDR1 and CDR2: LGHNA and YNFKEQ. The V end was cut by 0 bases, the J end by 1 base, with 12 bases between. The CDR3 loop spans 17 amino acids. This CDR3 reads CASSQEPFGGTNEKLFF. The DNA of the CDR3 is TGTGCCAGCAGCCAAGAACCCTTTGGGGGAACTAATGAAAAACTGTTTTTT.

The J gene is TRBJ1-2, the V gene TRBV30; no clear D. V lost 4 bases and J lost 3, with 6 bases in between. This CDR3 region has 11 residues. CDR1 and CDR2 (germline): GTSNPN, SVGIG (reference sequence). The CDR3 DNA reads TGTGCCTGGACAGGACACTATGGCTACACCTTC. This translates into CAWTGHYGYTF. Supplemented by reference TRBV30 and TRBJ1-2, the full variable domain reads SQTIHQWPATLVQPVGSPLSLECTVEGTSNPNLYWYRQAAGRGLQLLFYSVGIGQISSEVPQNLSASRPQDRQFILSSKKLLLSDSGFYLCAWTGHYGYTFGSGTRLTVV.

V usage is TRBV12-3 or TRBV12-4 and J usage is TRBJ2-3; the match to TRBD2 covers 9 bases. The length of the CDR3 is 15 residues. The V gene end was trimmed by 3 bases and the J gene end by 6 bases; junction bases not matched to a gene: 7. CDR3 sequence reads: CASSLSAGGFDTQYF. The CDR3 DNA is TGTGCCAGCAGTTTGTCAGCGGGGGGTTTCGATACGCAGTATTTT.

This clonotype was counted only a few times. V usage is TRBV21-1 and J usage is TRBJ1-5. TRBV21-1 is designated a pseudogene. The CDR3 contains 14 residues. CDR3 protein: CASCQAFSNQPQHF. Written as DNA, the CDR3 is TGTGCCAGCTGTCAGGCTTTTAGCAATCAGCCCCAGCATTTT.

CDR3 bases: TGTGCCAGCAGAGACGGGACAGGGGGAATAGAGACCCAGTACTTC. It yields the protein CASRDGTGGIETQYF. V is TRBV2 and J is TRBJ2-5, with TRBD1 matching over 11 bases. The V and J ends lost 6 bases and 4 bases, in that order; junction bases with no gene match: 7. Looked up from germline, CDR1 is SNHLY and CDR2 is FYNNEI. CDR3 length: 15 amino acids.

The genes are TRBV12-3 or TRBV12-4 and TRBJ1-6; 10 bases agree with TRBD1. The junction had 2 bases not matched to a gene; V was cut back by 4 bases and J by 2 bases. This CDR3 is 16 amino acids long. DNA of the CDR3: TGTGCCAGCAGTTCGACAGGGGGCGCCTATAATTCACCCCTCCACTTT. Its translation is CASSSTGGAYNSPLHF.

Ten or more counts support this clonotype. CDR3: CASSFTPSGSVGTDTQYF. In DNA, the CDR3 is TGTGCCAGCAGTTTCACCCCTAGTGGGAGCGTTGGCACAGATACGCAGTATTTT. The J gene is TRBJ2-3, the V gene TRBV6-2 or TRBV6-3; perhaps TRBD2 as D (5 bases). The CDR3 consists of 18 residues. V was cut by 4 bases and J by 1 base, with 21 bases left in between. Germline CDR1 reads MNHEY; CDR2 reads SVGEGT.

This clonotype was seen at least ten times. The genes are TRBV5-1 and TRBJ1-1; maybe TRBD1 (5 bases). Germline CDR1 and CDR2: SGHRS and YFSETQ. The CDR3 sequence is 14 residues long. Trimming shortened V by 5 bases and J by 7 bases, and 18 bases separated the two germline ends. CDR3 nucleotide sequence: TGCGCCAGCAGAAAACAGGAGCTGGTTGATGAAGCTTTCTTT. Its translation is CASRKQELVDEAFF.

The table lists this clonotype with many counts. The V gene is TRBV20-1, the J gene TRBJ1-3; D not certain. Germline assignment: CDR1 DFQATT and CDR2 SNEGSKA (reference sequence). Trimming cost V 2 bases and J 3 bases, with 5 bases left between them. The CDR3 consists of 12 residues. The CDR3 loop is CSARRDGNTIYF. CDR3 nucleotides: TGCAGTGCTAGAAGGGATGGAAACACCATATATTTT.

This clonotype was seen a few times. The chain carries TRBV18 and TRBJ2-2, with D perhaps assigned TRBD1 or TRBD2 (5 bases each). The germline V gene has CDR1 KGHSH and CDR2 LQKENI. This CDR3 contains 16 residues. Trimming shortened V by 0 bases and J by 3 bases, and 11 bases separated the two germline ends. The CDR3 here is CASSPPAGRDTGELFF. As DNA, the CDR3 is TGTGCCAGCTCACCACCGGCGGGCAGGGACACCGGGGAGCTGTTTTTT.

This clonotype has at least ten counts. This chain uses TRBV14 with TRBJ2-1; TRBD2 agrees at 14 bases. CDR3 length: 16 amino acids. The V gene end was trimmed by 1 base and the J gene end by 4 bases; junction bases not matched to a gene: 0. The germline V gene has CDR1 SGHDN and CDR2 FVKESK. In DNA, the CDR3 is TGTGCCAGCAGCCAAGGACTAGCGGGGGGGTACAATGAGCAGTTCTTC. This translates into CASSQGLAGGYNEQFF.

The rearrangement joins TRBV14 to TRBJ2-1; D is uncertain. Germline lookup yields CDR1 SGHDN and CDR2 FVKESK. The CDR3 runs to 13 residues. The germline V and J ends were trimmed by 4 bases and 0 bases, with 4 bases remaining between them. This chain's CDR3 is CASSPSSYNEQFF. The CDR3 DNA reads TGTGCCAGCAGCCCGAGCTCCTACAATGAGCAGTTCTTC.

V gene TRBV12-3 or TRBV12-4 combines with J gene TRBJ1-2; 8 nucleotides agree with TRBD1. V trimming: 2 bases; J trimming: 8 bases; junction bases outside the gene matches: 7. The CDR3 totals 14 residues. The CDR3 DNA is TGTGCCAGCAGTTTAAAATTGACAGGGGCCGGCTACACCTTC. Its translation: CASSLKLTGAGYTF.